A single sample gave rise to the 21 T cell receptor beta chains below, sequenced in a study of blood T cell repertoires in COVID-19. TCRdb's copy holds only in-frame clones and misses some; the assay was immunoSEQ multiplex PCR. The sample holds under 250,000 clones, 81% seen once. The sample taken for sequencing was peripheral blood. The receptor source for this set is a woman aged 80 or over with acute or convalescent COVID-19.

V is TRBV10-2 and J is TRBJ1-2; D uncertain. The length of the CDR3 is 13 residues. Trimming shortened V by 2 bases and J by 6 bases, and 10 bases separated the two germline ends. Germline values: CDR1 WSHSY, CDR2 SAAADI. CDR3 protein: CASSEGSKNGYTF. The CDR3 DNA reads as TGCGCCAGCAGTGAGGGGAGCAAAAATGGCTACACCTTC.

The V call is TRBV19, the J call TRBJ1-1; no clear D. CDR1 and CDR2 (germline): LNHDA, SQIVND (reference sequence). With 3 bases removed from V and 5 bases from J, the gap between germline ends came to 7 bases. CDR3 length equals 12 residues. The CDR3, as DNA: TGTGCCAGTAGTATTCCCGAGACTGAAGCTTTCTTT. Translating gives CASSIPETEAFF.

This clone occurred a few times. The CDR3 protein is CASSFPAYEQYF. The CDR3 nucleotides are TGTGCCAGCAGTTTTCCCGCCTACGAGCAGTACTTC. The chain joins TRBV6-2 or TRBV6-3 to TRBJ2-7; no reliable D call. This CDR3 contains 12 residues. Germline assignment: CDR1 MNHEY and CDR2 SVGEGT. Trimming pared 4 bases from V and 2 bases from J, leaving 6 bases between.

This clone has ten or more counts. The chain uses TRBV6-5 and TRBJ2-7; 15 bases line up with TRBD2. The CDR3 has 16 amino acids. Looked up from germline, CDR1 is MNHEY and CDR2 is SVGAGI. The V segment lost 0 bases and the J segment 4 bases; nucleotides outside the gene matches: 1. The DNA of the CDR3 is TGTGCCAGCAGTTACTCGGGGACTAGCGGGGGGTACGAGCAGTACTTC. It encodes CASSYSGTSGGYEQYF.

The V call is TRBV5-6, the J call TRBJ2-3; a weak D match, TRBD2 (6 bases). V was clipped by 3 bases and J by 8 bases, with 19 bases between them. Germline CDR1 reads SGHDT; CDR2 reads YYEEEE. There are 15 residues in the CDR3. CDR3: CASSSGTHIPSTQYF. In nucleotides, the CDR3 is TGTGCCAGCAGCTCCGGGACTCACATCCCGTCTACGCAGTATTTT.

This chain joins TRBV19 and TRBJ1-4; D is perhaps TRBD1 (5 bases). The CDR3 contains 17 residues. Germline CDR1 is LNHDA and CDR2 is SQIVND (reference sequence). Trimming took off 5 bases at V and 0 bases at J, with 16 bases between the two ends. In nucleotides, the CDR3 is TGTGCCAGTAGTCGCCCCTTCGACAGAGCAACTAATGAAAAACTGTTTTTT. This sequence encodes CASSRPFDRATNEKLFF.

This clone has just one count. The chain has TRBV5-5 and TRBJ1-4; TRBD1 might be the D (5 bases). The V and J ends lost 1 base and 0 bases respectively, with 13 bases between them. Germline assignment: CDR1 SGHKS and CDR2 YYEKEE (reference sequence). CDR3 size: 17 residues. CDR3 loop: CASSLSSTRATNEKLFF. The CDR3, as DNA: TGTGCCAGCAGCTTGAGCTCTACCAGGGCAACTAATGAAAAACTGTTTTTT.

The chain uses TRBV7-2 and TRBJ2-4; D perhaps matches TRBD2 (6 bases). V lost 7 bases, J lost 0 bases, and 19 bases lay in between. The CDR3 runs to 17 residues. Germline values: CDR1 SGHTA, CDR2 FQGNSA. For the CDR3, the DNA is TGTGCCAGCACTCAAACTAGCATTGGGGTAGCCAAAAACATTCAGTACTTC. Translation: CASTQTSIGVAKNIQYF.

The V and J genes are TRBV5-4 and TRBJ2-1; 13 bases match TRBD2. Per the germline V gene, CDR1 is SGHNT and CDR2 is YYREEE (reference sequence). The CDR3 is 15 residues long. Losses at the gene ends were 4 bases for V and 8 bases for J; bases not matched to a gene: 6. This CDR3 reads CASSPGTSGVDEQFF. The CDR3 nucleotides are TGTGCCAGCAGCCCGGGGACTAGCGGGGTCGATGAGCAGTTCTTC.

This chain joins TRBV28 and TRBJ1-2, with TRBD1 as a possible D gene (6 bases). From germline, CDR1 is MDHEN and CDR2 SYDVKM. This CDR3 is built from 12 residues. Trimming cost V 5 bases and J 5 bases, with 9 bases left between them. The CDR3 DNA follows: TGTGCCAGCAGTACTACAGGGTATGGCTACACCTTC. Encoded protein: CASSTTGYGYTF.

This sequence joins TRBV2 and TRBJ2-5, with 9 bases matching TRBD1. The CDR3 is 15 residues long. The germline V gene encodes CDR1 SNHLY and CDR2 FYNNEI. V dropped 2 bases and J dropped 4; count of bases not matched to a gene: 5. CDR3 bases: TGTGCCAGCAGTGAAAGGGGACAGGGAACAGAGACCCAGTACTTC. Encoded protein: CASSERGQGTETQYF.

This chain links TRBV30 with TRBJ2-5; D is possibly TRBD1 (6 bases). The CDR3 has 18 amino acids. The V end lost 2 bases, the J end lost 3 bases, and 25 bases lay between the germline ends. Germline lookup yields CDR1 GTSNPN and CDR2 SVGIG (reference sequence). CDR3 bases: TGTGCCTGGAGTAGATACAGGGCGAAGGCTCCACTGGAAGAGACCCAGTACTTC. Its protein is CAWSRYRAKAPLEETQYF.

This clone was detected a few times. This rearrangement joins TRBV4-1 to TRBJ1-3; possible D gene TRBD1, 5 bases. The CDR3 consists of 17 residues. CDR1 is MGHRA, CDR2 YSYEKL, per germline. Trimming stripped 3 bases from V and 0 bases from J, with 15 bases between. Written as DNA, the CDR3 is TGCGCCAGCAGCCAGCCCGGGGGGTGGGACTCTGGAAACACCATATATTTT. As protein: CASSQPGGWDSGNTIYF.

The chain employs TRBV5-6 and TRBJ1-2, with 11 bases matching TRBD1. Germline-derived CDR1 and CDR2 are SGHDT and YYEEEE. The CDR3 is made up of 13 amino acids. Trimming took 5 bases from V and 6 from J; bases not matched to a gene: 3. CDR3: CASSRTGGNGYTF. CDR3 coding DNA: TGTGCCAGCAGTAGGACAGGGGGCAATGGCTACACCTTC.

The gene calls are TRBV19 and TRBJ1-5, with D perhaps TRBD1 (5 bases). Deletions cut 6 bases from V and 1 base from J, with 13 bases between. This CDR3 has 15 residues. The germline CDR1 and CDR2 sequences are LNHDA and SQIVND (reference sequence). The CDR3 spells CASRATGESNQPQHF. In DNA, the CDR3 is TGTGCCAGTAGAGCAACGGGGGAAAGCAATCAGCCCCAGCATTTT.

The V call is TRBV7-2, the J call TRBJ2-1; possibly TRBD2 for D (5 bases). V dropped 3 bases and J dropped 12 bases, with 12 bases sitting between them. In germline, CDR1 is SGHTA, CDR2 FQGNSA. CDR3 length: 12 residues. The CDR3 nucleotides are TGTGCCAGCAGCTTCACCCGGACTGTGCAGTTCTTC. Encoded protein: CASSFTRTVQFF.

The chain combines TRBV21-1 with TRBJ1-5; TRBD1 is the table's D call and was not checked against the DNA. TRBV21-1 represents a pseudogene. The length of the CDR3 is 12 residues. CDR3 residues: CASVQGYQPQHF. The CDR3 nucleotides are TGTGCCAGCGTACAGGGCTATCAGCCCCAGCATTTT.

The V call is TRBV4-2, the J call TRBJ2-1; 11 bases match TRBD2. The CDR3 totals 19 residues. The germline gives CDR1 LGHNA, CDR2 YNFKEQ. J was trimmed by 0 bases and V by 4 bases; bases with no gene match: 11. The CDR3 region has the DNA TGTGCCAGCAGCCGCCTTTCTAGCGGGGGGATGGACTCCTACAATGAGCAGTTCTTC. It specifies CASSRLSSGGMDSYNEQFF.

This clone was picked up many times. The gene calls are TRBV5-4 and TRBJ2-2; TRBD2 matches at 10 bases. The V and J ends lost 7 bases and 0 bases, in that order; junction bases with no gene match: 9. The CDR3 loop spans 17 amino acids. Germline values: CDR1 SGHNT, CDR2 YYREEE (reference sequence). CDR3 protein: CASRWDSGGPNTGELFF. DNA of the CDR3: TGTGCCAGCCGCTGGGATAGCGGGGGGCCGAACACCGGGGAGCTGTTTTTT.

This clone was observed once. The J gene is TRBJ2-3, the V gene TRBV7-2; TRBD2 agrees at 10 bases. Germline V lookup: CDR1 SGHTA, CDR2 FQGNSA. With 3 bases clipped from V and 5 bases from J, the junction kept 5 bases outside the gene matches. CDR3 length equals 15 residues. CDR3 region: CASSLLAGDIDTQYF. The CDR3 coding sequence is TGTGCCAGCAGCTTGCTAGCGGGAGATATAGATACGCAGTATTTT.

The V gene is TRBV18, the J gene TRBJ2-1, with 8 bases matching TRBD1. In germline, CDR1 is KGHSH, CDR2 LQKENI. CDR3 size: 15 residues. V shed 3 bases and J 0 bases; nucleotides not matched to a gene: 1. The CDR3 nucleotides read TGTGCCAGCTCACCTGACAGGGGCTCCTACAATGAGCAGTTCTTC. It specifies CASSPDRGSYNEQFF.